The 2 T cell receptor beta chains listed next were all sequenced from one sample in a study of shared clonotypes between healthy human individuals. The method was immunoSEQ multiplex PCR; TCRdb's version includes in-frame clones alone and lacks a portion of them. The sample holds millions of clones; roughly 94% are singletons and the top ten take 0.9% to 1.4%. CD8 cells regarded as naive lacked CD45RO, were positively chosen for CCR7, and omitted terminally differentiated effector memory CD45RA+ cells. Sequencing was carried out using naive CD8+ T cells sorted from blood. These receptors all come from a man younger than 35 in good health.

The rearrangement links TRBV5-1 to TRBJ2-3; possible D gene TRBD2, 5 bases. The V end was cut by 2 bases, the J end by 2 bases, with 15 bases between. The length of the CDR3 is 16 residues. CDR1 and CDR2 (germline): SGHRS, YFSETQ. CDR3 nucleotides: TGCGCCAGCAGCTTAGTCGGGATCCTGTACACAGATACGCAGTATTTT. Translating it yields CASSLVGILYTDTQYF.

The genes are TRBV27 and TRBJ1-2, with 7 bases lining up with TRBD1. The CDR3 has 13 residues. J gave up 6 bases and V 1 base, and 2 bases lay outside the gene matches. The germline gives CDR1 MNHEY, CDR2 SMNVEV (reference sequence). CDR3 residues: CASSLWTGDGYTF. CDR3 nucleotide sequence: TGTGCCAGCAGTTTATGGACAGGTGATGGCTACACCTTC.